The 24 T cell receptor beta chains below come from one sample, sequenced in a study of cytomegalovirus exposure and HLA in healthy donors (dated 2017 in TCRdb). The library was built by means of the immunoSEQ multiplex PCR assay. This is the immuneACCESS table as TCRdb keeps it, with only in-frame sequences that have V and J called. A part of the clones is gone; compared with another copy, unresolved V genes explain less than half, and the rest is unexplained. The sample records 250,000 to 400,000 clones, around 90% of which are singletons. The leading ten clones occupy about 0.96% of the sample. Sequences were obtained from PBMCs. These receptors originate from a man between 25 and 39 years old in good health and CMV-seronegative.

V is TRBV15 and J is TRBJ2-5; TRBD2 agrees at 8 bases. The CDR3 sequence is 14 residues long. The V and J ends lost 8 bases and 4 bases, in that order; junction bases with no gene match: 9. Germline V gene lookup returns CDR1 LNHNV and CDR2 YYDKDF (reference sequence). In nucleotides, the CDR3 is TGTGCCACCGACCCGGGGGGGGATGGAGAGACCCAGTACTTC. Its translation is CATDPGGDGETQYF. Variable domain in full (rest from reference TRBV15 and TRBJ2-5): DAMVIQNPRYQVTQFGKPVTLSCSQTLNHNVMYWYQQKSSQAPKLLFHYYDKDFNNEADTPDNFQSRRPNTSFCFLDIRSPGLGDTAMYLCATDPGGDGETQYFGPGTRLLVL.

The V gene is TRBV6-5, the J gene TRBJ1-5, with TRBD1 matching 12 bases. After removal of 4 bases from V and 7 bases from J, the junction contained 5 bases not matched to a gene. This CDR3 region has 15 residues. Germline V gene data show CDR1 as MNHEY and CDR2 as SVGAGI. The CDR3 reads CASSWGQGAGQPQHF. CDR3 DNA: TGTGCCAGCAGTTGGGGACAGGGGGCAGGGCAGCCCCAGCATTTT.

A word on this clone: Other DNA sequences in this specimen translate into the identical CDR3. V and J are TRBV7-2 and TRBJ1-2; the D is unclear. V lost 1 base to trimming and J lost 0 bases, with 6 bases between them. The CDR3 runs 14 residues. CDR1 and CDR2 from the germline V gene are SGHTA and FQGNSA. The CDR3 DNA reads TGTGCCAGCAGCTTAGAGGGAGCTAACTATGGCTACACCTTC. Translating gives CASSLEGANYGYTF.

This chain joins TRBV2 and TRBJ2-7; 7 bases fit TRBD1. V lost 6 bases and J lost 2; bases outside the gene matches: 7. The CDR3 is 14 amino acids. Germline loops: CDR1 SNHLY, CDR2 FYNNEI. The CDR3 DNA sequence: TGTGCCAGCAGGTCCCAGGGGGTTACCTACGAGCAGTACTTC. Residues: CASRSQGVTYEQYF.

This chain joins TRBV4-3 and TRBJ2-1; a possible D gene is TRBD1 (6 bases). This CDR3 region has 14 residues. Germline V gene sequence: CDR1 LGHNA, CDR2 YSLEER. Trimming left V 4 bases short and J 0 bases short, with 7 bases between. The CDR3 DNA reads TGCGCCAGCAGCCCGACAGGCTCCTACAATGAGCAGTTCTTC. It specifies CASSPTGSYNEQFF.

This clone occurred a few times. V usage is TRBV10-2 and J usage is TRBJ1-5, with 7 bases identical to TRBD1. Germline lookup yields CDR1 WSHSY and CDR2 SAAADI. The junction had 8 bases not matched to a gene; V was cut back by 6 bases and J by 6 bases. The CDR3 consists of 14 residues. As DNA, the CDR3 is TGCGCCAGCAGACCAAGACAGGGTAGTCAGCCCCAGCATTTT. Its translation: CASRPRQGSQPQHF.

This chain uses TRBV7-6 with TRBJ2-1; 9 nucleotides agree with TRBD2. The V gene end was trimmed by 6 bases and the J gene end by 4 bases; junction bases not matched to a gene: 7. The CDR3 contains 15 residues. Germline CDR1 SGHVS, CDR2 FNYEAQ. Here the CDR3 reads CASRGTSWLYNEQFF. Written as DNA, the CDR3 is TGTGCCAGCAGAGGGACTAGCTGGCTTTACAATGAGCAGTTCTTC. The entire variable domain, with the rest obtained from reference TRBV7-6 and TRBJ2-1, is as follows: GAGVSQSPRYKVTKRGQDVALRCDPISGHVSLYWYRQALGQGPEFLTYFNYEAQQDKSGLPNDRFSAERPEGSISTLTIQRTEQRDSAMYRCASRGTSWLYNEQFFGPGTRLTVL.

The chain is built from TRBV5-6 and TRBJ2-5, with D tentatively TRBD2 (5 bases). The CDR3 is made up of 15 amino acids. Trimming cost V 0 bases and J 5 bases, with 14 bases left between them. Per the germline V gene, CDR1 is SGHDT and CDR2 is YYEEEE. CDR3 coding DNA: TGTGCCAGCAGCTTGGATACGGGGTTTGTTGAGACCCAGTACTTC. Translation gives CASSLDTGFVETQYF.

The chain couples TRBV7-9 to TRBJ1-1, with 8 nucleotides matching TRBD1. J lost 3 bases, V lost 3 bases, and 3 bases had no gene match. The length of the CDR3 is 14 residues. Germline V CDR1 and CDR2: SEHNR, FQNEAQ (reference sequence). Here the CDR3 reads CASSFRGRDTEAFF. CDR3 coding DNA: TGTGCCAGCAGCTTCAGGGGGCGGGACACTGAAGCTTTCTTT. Together with reference TRBV7-9 and TRBJ1-1, the CDR3 gives the full variable domain: DTGVSQNPRHKITKRGQNVTFRCDPISEHNRLYWYRQTLGQGPEFLTYFQNEAQLEKSRLLSDRFSAERPKGSFSTLEIQRTEQGDSAMYLCASSFRGRDTEAFFGQGTRLTVV.

V is TRBV21-1 and J is TRBJ2-3; the table names TRBD2, a call not compared with the DNA. TRBV21-1 is shown as a pseudogene. The CDR3 runs to 17 residues. The CDR3 DNA follows: TGTGCCAGCAGCAGTACCGGGACTAGCGTTTTAAGAGATACGCAGTATTTT. Its translation is CASSSTGTSVLRDTQYF.

V gene TRBV4-1 combines with J gene TRBJ1-1, with a weak D call TRBD1 (6 bases). V was trimmed by 8 bases and J by 0 bases, leaving 10 bases between them. The germline CDR1 and CDR2 sequences are MGHRA and YSYEKL. The CDR3 is made up of 13 amino acids. The CDR3 spells CASGQFLNTEAFF. The CDR3 bases are TGCGCCAGCGGACAGTTCTTGAACACTGAAGCTTTCTTT.

The chain links TRBV5-5 to TRBJ1-3, with D unclear. With 2 bases removed from V and 8 bases from J, the gap between germline ends came to 11 bases. The CDR3 covers 13 residues. The V gene's germline CDR1 is SGHKS and CDR2 YYEKEE (reference sequence). The CDR3 sequence: CASSFSKVDTIYF. CDR3 coding DNA: TGTGCCAGCAGCTTCTCTAAAGTAGACACCATATATTTT.

J is TRBJ1-3 and V is TRBV7-8; maybe TRBD1 (5 bases). The germline CDR1 and CDR2 sequences are SGHVS and FQNEAQ. Between the trimmed V and J ends, which lost 1 base and 0 bases, there was a span of 7 bases. The CDR3 loop spans 15 amino acids. CDR3 DNA sequence: TGTGCCAGCAGCTTAGGGACACCCTCTGGAAACACCATATATTTT. This codes for CASSLGTPSGNTIYF.

The chain couples TRBV6-6 to TRBJ2-3, with a possible D match to TRBD2 (7 bases). The length of the CDR3 is 14 residues. Germline CDR1 MNHNY, CDR2 SVGAGI (reference sequence). Deletions cut 6 bases from V and 2 bases from J, with 12 bases between. The CDR3 sequence is CASSGGRITDTQYF. The CDR3 DNA sequence: TGTGCCAGCAGCGGGGGGCGGATCACAGATACGCAGTATTTT.

J is TRBJ2-1 and V is TRBV10-2, with TRBD2 matching over 7 bases. J lost 7 bases, V lost 1 base, and 7 bases had no gene match. The length of the CDR3 is 15 residues. Germline loops: CDR1 WSHSY, CDR2 SAAADI. CDR3 sequence (DNA): TGCGCCAGCAGTGAGTTGGGGGGGAGGTGGAATGAGCAGTTCTTC. Its protein product is CASSELGGRWNEQFF.

The CDR3 loop reads CASSQDLISPSGNTIYF. CDR3 coding DNA: TGCGCCAGCAGCCAAGATCTTATCTCTCCCTCTGGAAACACCATATATTTT. The chain employs TRBV4-3 and TRBJ1-3; D gene ambiguous. Trimming stripped 0 bases from V and 0 bases from J, with 12 bases between. CDR1 is LGHNA and CDR2 is YSLEER in the germline V gene. The CDR3 consists of 17 residues.

The genes are TRBV11-3 and TRBJ2-1; TRBD2 is a possible D gene (5 bases). This CDR3 comprises 15 residues. With 1 base removed from V and 5 bases from J, the gap between germline ends came to 12 bases. Germline assignment: CDR1 SGHNT and CDR2 YENEEA. The DNA of the CDR3 is TGTGCCAGCAGCTTAGCTTTGTCGGGAAACAATGAGCAGTTCTTC. It translates to CASSLALSGNNEQFF.

The CDR3, as DNA: TGTGCCAGTAGTATCTCCTCAGGGGGCCTTAGCAATCAGCCCCAGCATTTT. Residues: CASSISSGGLSNQPQHF. The rearrangement joins TRBV19 to TRBJ1-5, with 8 positions matching TRBD1. Trimming at V came to 3 bases and at J to 0 bases, leaving 7 bases not matched to a gene. The CDR3 is 17 amino acids. Germline CDR1 is LNHDA and CDR2 is SQIVND (reference sequence).

This chain's CDR3 is CAISMDPGEPQHF. The DNA of the CDR3 is TGTGCCATCAGCATGGACCCGGGGGAGCCCCAGCATTTT. V and J are TRBV10-3 and TRBJ1-5; D perhaps matches TRBD1 (5 bases). The CDR3 spans 13 residues. The germline gives CDR1 ENHRY, CDR2 SYGVKD. V lost 6 bases to trimming and J lost 8 bases, with 14 bases between them.

The chain employs TRBV7-9 and TRBJ2-1; TRBD1 matches 8 bases. Germline assignment: CDR1 SEHNR and CDR2 FQNEAQ (reference sequence). This CDR3 has 13 amino acids. With V trimmed by 5 bases and J by 9 bases, 6 bases remained unmatched. The CDR3 sequence is CASSLDRGAEQFF. DNA for the CDR3: TGTGCCAGCAGCCTTGACAGGGGTGCTGAGCAGTTCTTC.

The genes are TRBV6-6 and TRBJ2-7, with 8 bases that match TRBD1. Germline V gives CDR1 MNHNY, CDR2 SVGAGI (reference sequence). The CDR3 has 14 amino acids. V was pared by 5 bases and J by 2 bases, with 5 bases of the junction left unmatched. CDR3 loop: CASSRPGQAYEQYF. Written as DNA, the CDR3 is TGTGCCAGCAGTCGGCCGGGACAGGCCTACGAGCAGTACTTC.

This chain connects TRBV4-1 to TRBJ2-7; a possible D gene is TRBD2 (6 bases). The CDR3 length is 15 residues. Trimming left V 3 bases short and J 2 bases short, with 14 bases between. Germline V lookup: CDR1 MGHRA, CDR2 YSYEKL. The CDR3 region is CASSQLRPGAYEQYF. DNA for the CDR3: TGCGCCAGCAGCCAGTTACGACCGGGGGCCTACGAGCAGTACTTC.

The chain carries TRBV5-8 and TRBJ1-5; TRBD1 might be the D (5 bases). The CDR3 contains 15 residues. Germline V gene lookup returns CDR1 SGHTS and CDR2 YDEGEE. The V end lost 0 bases, the J end lost 3 bases, and 10 bases lay between the germline ends. The CDR3 DNA reads TGTGCCAGCAGCTTGGTGTCAGGGATCAATCAGCCCCAGCATTTT. Translating it yields CASSLVSGINQPQHF.

The chain has TRBV27 and TRBJ2-1; 9 bases line up with TRBD2. V dropped 5 bases and J dropped 4; count of bases not matched to a gene: 0. The CDR3 has 13 residues. Germline CDR1 MNHEY, CDR2 SMNVEV (reference sequence). The CDR3 protein is CASSSGGYNEQFF. CDR3 nucleotides: TGTGCCAGCAGTAGCGGGGGGTACAATGAGCAGTTCTTC.